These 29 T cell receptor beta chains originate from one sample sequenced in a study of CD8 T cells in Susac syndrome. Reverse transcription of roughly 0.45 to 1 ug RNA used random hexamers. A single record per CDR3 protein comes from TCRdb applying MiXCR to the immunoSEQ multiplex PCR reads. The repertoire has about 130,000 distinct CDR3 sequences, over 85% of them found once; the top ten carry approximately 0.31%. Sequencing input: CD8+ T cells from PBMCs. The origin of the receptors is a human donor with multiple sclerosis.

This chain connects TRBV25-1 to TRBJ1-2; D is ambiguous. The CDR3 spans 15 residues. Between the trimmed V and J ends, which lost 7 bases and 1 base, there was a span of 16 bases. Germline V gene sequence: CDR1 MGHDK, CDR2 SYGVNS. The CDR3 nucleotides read TGTGCCAGCAAAGGATTGGGTATTGGTAACTATGGCTACACCTTC. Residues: CASKGLGIGNYGYTF.

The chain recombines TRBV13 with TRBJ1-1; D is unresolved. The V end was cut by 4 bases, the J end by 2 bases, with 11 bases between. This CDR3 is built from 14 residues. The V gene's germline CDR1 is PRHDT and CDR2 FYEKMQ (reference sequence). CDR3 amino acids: CASSSLTGNTEAFF. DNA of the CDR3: TGTGCCAGCAGCTCCCTGACGGGAAACACTGAAGCTTTCTTT.

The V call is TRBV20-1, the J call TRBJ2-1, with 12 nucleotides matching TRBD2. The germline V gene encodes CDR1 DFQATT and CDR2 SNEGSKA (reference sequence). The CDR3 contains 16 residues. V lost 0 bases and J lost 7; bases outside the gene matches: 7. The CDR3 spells CSARDYLAGGGNEQFF. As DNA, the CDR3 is TGCAGTGCTAGAGATTATCTAGCGGGAGGGGGTAATGAGCAGTTCTTC.

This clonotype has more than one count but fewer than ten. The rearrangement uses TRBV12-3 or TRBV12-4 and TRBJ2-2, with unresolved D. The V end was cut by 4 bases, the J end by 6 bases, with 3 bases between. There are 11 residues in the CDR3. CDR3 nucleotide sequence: TGTGCCAGCAGTTCTCCCGGGGAGCTGTTTTTT. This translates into CASSSPGELFF.

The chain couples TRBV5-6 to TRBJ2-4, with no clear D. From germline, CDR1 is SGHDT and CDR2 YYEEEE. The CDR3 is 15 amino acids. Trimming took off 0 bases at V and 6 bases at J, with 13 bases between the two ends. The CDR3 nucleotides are TGTGCCAGCAGCTTGGCCAGATTACTCCCAAACATTCAGTACTTC. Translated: CASSLARLLPNIQYF.

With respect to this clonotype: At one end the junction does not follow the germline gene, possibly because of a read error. The CDR3 bases are TGTGCCAGCAGTTACAGCGAGCCGCTCTTT. It yields the protein CASSYSEPLF. The chain uses TRBV6-5 and TRBJ1-1; D is ambiguous. The CDR3 loop spans 10 amino acids. The germline V gene encodes CDR1 MNHEY and CDR2 SVGAGI.

CDR3 in DNA: TGCAGCGTTGAAGATCTACCAGTCATTACCGGTCAGGGGGCAGGGGACACTGAAGCTTTCTTT. This translates into CSVEDLPVITGQGAGDTEAFF. The J gene is TRBJ1-1, the V gene TRBV29-1, with 8 bases that match TRBD1. The CDR3 length is 21 residues. V shed 0 bases, J shed 3 bases, and the junction held 24 bases outside the gene matches. In germline, CDR1 is SQVTM, CDR2 ANQGSEA. The full variable domain, completed using reference TRBV29-1 and TRBJ1-1, is SAVISQKPSRDICQRGTSLTIQCQVDSQVTMMFWYRQQPGQSLTLIATANQGSEATYESGFVIDKFPISRPNLTFSTLTVSNMSPEDSSIYLCSVEDLPVITGQGAGDTEAFFGQGTRLTVV.

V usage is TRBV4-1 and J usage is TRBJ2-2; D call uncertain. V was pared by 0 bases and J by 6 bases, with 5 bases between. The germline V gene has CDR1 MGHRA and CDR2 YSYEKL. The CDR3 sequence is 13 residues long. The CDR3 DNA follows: TGCGCCAGCAGCCAAGATGGCGCCGGGGAGCTGTTTTTT. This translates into CASSQDGAGELFF.

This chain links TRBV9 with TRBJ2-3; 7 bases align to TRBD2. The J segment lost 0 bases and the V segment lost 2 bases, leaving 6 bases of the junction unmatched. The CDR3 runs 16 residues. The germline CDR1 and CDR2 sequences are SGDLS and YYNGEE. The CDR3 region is CASSVGGGPSTDTQYF. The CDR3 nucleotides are TGTGCCAGCAGCGTCGGGGGAGGGCCTAGCACAGATACGCAGTATTTT.

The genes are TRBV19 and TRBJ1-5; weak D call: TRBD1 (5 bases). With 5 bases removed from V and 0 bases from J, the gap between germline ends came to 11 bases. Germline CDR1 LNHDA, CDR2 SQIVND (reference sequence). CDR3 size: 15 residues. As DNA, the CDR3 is TGTGCCAGTAGTGTGGGGCGGCATAGCAATCAGCCCCAGCATTTT. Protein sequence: CASSVGRHSNQPQHF.

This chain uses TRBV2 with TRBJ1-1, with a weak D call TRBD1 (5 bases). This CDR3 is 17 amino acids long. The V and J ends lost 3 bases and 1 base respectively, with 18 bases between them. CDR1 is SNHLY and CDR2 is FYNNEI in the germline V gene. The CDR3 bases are TGTGCCAGCAGTGACGAGGGGATTTGGGTAAGGAACACTGAAGCTTTCTTT. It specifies CASSDEGIWVRNTEAFF.

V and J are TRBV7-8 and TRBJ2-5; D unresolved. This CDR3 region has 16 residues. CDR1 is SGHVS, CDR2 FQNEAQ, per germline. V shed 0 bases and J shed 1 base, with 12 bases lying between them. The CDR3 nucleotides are TGTGCCAGCAGCTTAGCTGGGCCGTACAGCCAAGAGACCCAGTACTTC. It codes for CASSLAGPYSQETQYF. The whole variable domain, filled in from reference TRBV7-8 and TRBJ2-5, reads GAGVSQSPRYKVAKRGQDVALRCDPISGHVSLFWYQQALGQGPEFLTYFQNEAQLDKSGLPSDRFFAERPEGSVSTLKIQRTQQEDSAVYLCASSLAGPYSQETQYFGPGTRLLVL.

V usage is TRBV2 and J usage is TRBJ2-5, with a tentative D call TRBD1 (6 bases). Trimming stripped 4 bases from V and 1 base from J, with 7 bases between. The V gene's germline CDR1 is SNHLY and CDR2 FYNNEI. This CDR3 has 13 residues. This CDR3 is CASSGGGQETQYF. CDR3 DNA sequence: TGTGCCAGCAGTGGAGGGGGCCAAGAGACCCAGTACTTC.

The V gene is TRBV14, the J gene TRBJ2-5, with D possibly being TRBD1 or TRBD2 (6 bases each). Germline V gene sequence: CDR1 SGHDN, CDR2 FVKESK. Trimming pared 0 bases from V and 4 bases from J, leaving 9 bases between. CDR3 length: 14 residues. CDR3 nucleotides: TGTGCCAGCAGCCAAGAGGGGGGCCTAGAGACCCAGTACTTC. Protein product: CASSQEGGLETQYF.

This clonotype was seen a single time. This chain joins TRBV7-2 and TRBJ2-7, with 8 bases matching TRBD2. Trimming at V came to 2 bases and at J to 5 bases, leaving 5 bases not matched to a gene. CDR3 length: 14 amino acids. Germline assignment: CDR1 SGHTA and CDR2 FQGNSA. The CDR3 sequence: CASSLLREAHEQYV. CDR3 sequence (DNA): TGTGCCAGCAGCTTATTGCGGGAGGCTCACGAGCAGTACGTC.

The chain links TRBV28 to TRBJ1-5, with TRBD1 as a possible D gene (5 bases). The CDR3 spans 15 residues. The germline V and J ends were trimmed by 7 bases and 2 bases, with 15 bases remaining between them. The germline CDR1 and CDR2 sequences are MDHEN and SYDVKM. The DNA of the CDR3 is TGTGCCAGCACCCCCAGCGGGGGTGGCAATCAGCCCCAGCATTTT. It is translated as CASTPSGGGNQPQHF. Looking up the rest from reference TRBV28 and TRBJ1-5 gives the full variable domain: DVKVTQSSRYLVKRTGEKVFLECVQDMDHENMFWYRQDPGLGLRLIYFSYDVKMKEKGDIPEGYSVSREKKERFSLILESASTNQTSMYLCASTPSGGGNQPQHFGDGTRLSIL.

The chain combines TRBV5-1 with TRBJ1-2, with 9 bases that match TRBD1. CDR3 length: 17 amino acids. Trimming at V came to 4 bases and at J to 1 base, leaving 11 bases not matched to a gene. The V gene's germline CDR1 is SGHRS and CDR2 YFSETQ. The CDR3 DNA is TGCGCCAGCAGCCCTACCGGGACAGGGACGGGTAACTATGGCTACACCTTC. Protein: CASSPTGTGTGNYGYTF.

CDR3 amino acids: CASSYVATGGDQPQHF. DNA of the CDR3: TGTGCCAGCAGTTACGTGGCGACAGGGGGGGATCAGCCCCAGCATTTT. The rearrangement links TRBV6-2 or TRBV6-3 to TRBJ1-5; 9 positions match TRBD1. Looked up from germline, CDR1 is MNHEY and CDR2 is SVGEGT. With 2 bases clipped from V and 5 bases from J, the junction kept 7 bases outside the gene matches. CDR3 length: 16 amino acids.

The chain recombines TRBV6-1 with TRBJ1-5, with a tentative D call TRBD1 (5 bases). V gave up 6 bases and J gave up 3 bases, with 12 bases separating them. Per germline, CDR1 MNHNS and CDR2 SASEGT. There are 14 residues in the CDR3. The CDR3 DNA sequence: TGTGCCAGCAGGGGTCAGGGACTCAATCAGCCCCAGCATTTT. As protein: CASRGQGLNQPQHF.

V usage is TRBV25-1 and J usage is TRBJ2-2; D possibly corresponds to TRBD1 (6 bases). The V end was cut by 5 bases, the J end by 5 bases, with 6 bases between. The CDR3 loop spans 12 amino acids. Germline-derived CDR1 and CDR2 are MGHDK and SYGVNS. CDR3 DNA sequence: TGTGCCAGCAGTAGGGGGACCGGGGAGCTGTTTTTT. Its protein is CASSRGTGELFF.

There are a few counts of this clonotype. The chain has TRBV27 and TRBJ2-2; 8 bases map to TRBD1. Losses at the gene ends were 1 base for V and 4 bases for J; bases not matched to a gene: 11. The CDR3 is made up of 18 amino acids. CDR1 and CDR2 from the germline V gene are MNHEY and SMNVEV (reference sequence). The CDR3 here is CASSLFVVFGQGTGELFF. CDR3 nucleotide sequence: TGTGCCAGCAGTTTATTTGTTGTATTTGGACAGGGCACCGGGGAGCTGTTTTTT.

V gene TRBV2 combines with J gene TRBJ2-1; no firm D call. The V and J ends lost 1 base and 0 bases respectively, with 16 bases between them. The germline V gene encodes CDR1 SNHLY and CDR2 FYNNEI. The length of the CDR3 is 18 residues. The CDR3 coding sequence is TGTGCCAGCAGTGAAGTGGTAGAAGCACCGAGCTCCTACAATGAGCAGTTCTTC. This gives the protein CASSEVVEAPSSYNEQFF.

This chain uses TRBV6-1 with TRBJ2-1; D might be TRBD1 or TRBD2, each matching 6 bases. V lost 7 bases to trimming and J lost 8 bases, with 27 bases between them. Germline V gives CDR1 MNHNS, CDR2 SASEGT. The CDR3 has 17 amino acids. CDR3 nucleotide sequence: TGTGCCAGCACCGATCTTGGGGGCAGGGGAGGTCAACATGAGCAGTTCTTC. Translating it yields CASTDLGGRGGQHEQFF.

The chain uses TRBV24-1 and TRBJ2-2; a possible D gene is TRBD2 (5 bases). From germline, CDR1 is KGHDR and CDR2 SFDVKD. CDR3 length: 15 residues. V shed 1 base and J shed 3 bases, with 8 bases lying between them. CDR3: CATSDLAVDTGELFF. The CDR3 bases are TGTGCCACCAGTGATTTAGCGGTGGACACCGGGGAGCTGTTTTTT.

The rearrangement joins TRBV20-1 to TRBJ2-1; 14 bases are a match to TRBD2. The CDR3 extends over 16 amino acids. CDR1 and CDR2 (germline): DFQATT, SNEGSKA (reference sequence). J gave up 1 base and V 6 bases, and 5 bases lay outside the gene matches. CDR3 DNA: TGCAGTGCCCCGACTAGCGGGAGGGGGTCCTACAATGAGCAGTTCTTC. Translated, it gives CSAPTSGRGSYNEQFF.

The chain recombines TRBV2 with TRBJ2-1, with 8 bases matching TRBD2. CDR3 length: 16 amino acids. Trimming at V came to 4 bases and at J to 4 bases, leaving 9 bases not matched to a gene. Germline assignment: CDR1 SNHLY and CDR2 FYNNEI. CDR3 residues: CASSGVGLAGYNEQFF. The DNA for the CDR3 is TGTGCCAGCAGTGGGGTGGGGCTAGCGGGTTACAATGAGCAGTTCTTC.

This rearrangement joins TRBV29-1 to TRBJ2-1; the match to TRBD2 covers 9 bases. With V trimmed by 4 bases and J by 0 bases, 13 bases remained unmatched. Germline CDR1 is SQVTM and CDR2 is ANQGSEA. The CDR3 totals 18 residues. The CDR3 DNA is TGCAGCGTTGTATCCTTCCTAGCGGGGATCAGCTCCTACAATGAGCAGTTCTTC. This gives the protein CSVVSFLAGISSYNEQFF.

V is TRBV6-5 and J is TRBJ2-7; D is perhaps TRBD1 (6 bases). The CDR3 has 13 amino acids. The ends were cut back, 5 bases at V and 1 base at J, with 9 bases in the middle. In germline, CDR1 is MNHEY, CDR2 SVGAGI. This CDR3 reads CASSGDKSYEQYF. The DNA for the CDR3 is TGTGCCAGCAGTGGGGACAAGTCCTACGAGCAGTACTTC.

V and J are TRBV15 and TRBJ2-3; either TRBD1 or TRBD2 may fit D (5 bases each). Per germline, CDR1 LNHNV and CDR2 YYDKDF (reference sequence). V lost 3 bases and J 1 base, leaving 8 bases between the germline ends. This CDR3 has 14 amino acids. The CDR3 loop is CATSSGGGTDTQYF. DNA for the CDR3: TGTGCCACCAGCAGTGGGGGAGGCACAGATACGCAGTATTTT.